This entry is about one T cell receptor (beta chain). These data come from a study of blood T cell repertoires in COVID-19. Study summary: Both acute and convalescent COVID-19 samples were obtained from the United States, Italy and Spain.

Per the authors' pipeline: From reference gene primer amplification, estimates of nucleated cell counts were derived. This table comes from immunoSEQ multiplex PCR, and its TCRdb copy is limited to in-frame clones, with some not included. Clone size and V and J calls were adopted from that table, with D and trimming inferred from the DNA. The sample has fewer than 80,000 clones, around 84% seen once. The clonotype comes from a man aged 65 to 85 with acute or convalescent COVID-19. Source material: peripheral blood.

The CDR3 loop reads CASSVVPSGDTGELFF. The CDR3 DNA follows: TGTGCCAGCAGCGTGGTTCCTAGCGGGGACACCGGGGAGCTGTTTTTT. The chain combines TRBV9 with TRBJ2-2; 9 nucleotides align to TRBD2. Looked up from germline, CDR1 is SGDLS and CDR2 is YYNGEE. This CDR3 has 16 residues. V was clipped by 2 bases and J by 3 bases; unmatched bases: 5.